This T cell receptor (beta chain) was sequenced for a study of shared clonotypes between healthy human individuals. Points from the study as a whole: A few donors showed sharing of around 5% of naive CD4 clonotypes.

The table came from immunoSEQ multiplex PCR; TCRdb's copy has only in-frame clones and leaves some out. The data show 600,000 to 750,000 clones, roughly 72% seen once. Healthy HIV-negative adults without recent acute infections or vaccinations served as donors. About this clone: Antigen specificity is unknown.

The specimen sequenced was memory CD4+ T cells sorted from blood. Subset: CD45RA-negative fraction. The TCR was taken from a woman aged 25 to 45 in good health.

CDR3 protein: CASSPLRDMRDSDYGYTF. CDR3 DNA: TGTGCCAGCTCACCACTCCGGGACATGAGAGACAGCGACTATGGCTACACCTTC. This chain uses TRBV18 with TRBJ1-2, with D tentatively TRBD1 (6 bases). Germline CDR1 and CDR2: KGHSH and LQKENI. V lost 1 base to trimming and J lost 3 bases, with 21 bases between them. The CDR3 extends over 18 amino acids.